Shown below are 15 T cell receptor beta chains from a single sample sequenced in a study of high-grade serous ovarian cancer treatment subgroups. This table comes from immunoSEQ multiplex PCR, and its TCRdb copy is limited to in-frame clones, with some not included. The sample has about 15,000 clones, roughly 90% seen once; the top ten hold more than 6%. The tumor samples were collected prior to definitive surgery or chemotherapy. Sequenced material: tumor tissue. The receptors shown here come from a human donor with high-grade serous ovarian cancer.

The chain has TRBV6-5 and TRBJ2-1; D is unresolved. The CDR3 has 15 residues. Germline loops: CDR1 MNHEY, CDR2 SVGAGI. V was trimmed by 2 bases and J by 0 bases, leaving 8 bases between them. The DNA of the CDR3 is TGTGCCAGCAGTTACGGCGCCAGCTCCTACAATGAGCAGTTCTTC. This translates into CASSYGASSYNEQFF.

The chain joins TRBV6-1 to TRBJ1-2; TRBD1 is a possible D gene (6 bases). The V gene's germline CDR1 is MNHNS and CDR2 SASEGT. CDR3 length: 15 amino acids. Trimming removed 9 bases from V and 0 bases from J, with 17 bases in between. Written as DNA, the CDR3 is TGTGCCAGTTACTTGCAGGGGATGCCTAACTATGGCTACACCTTC. It translates to CASYLQGMPNYGYTF.

CDR3 bases: TGTGCCAGCAGCGTAGGATTAGCGGGGGGCCGGGGCCAAGAGACCCAGTACTTC. Its protein is CASSVGLAGGRGQETQYF. The rearrangement joins TRBV9 to TRBJ2-5; 10 bases map to TRBD2. There are 18 residues in the CDR3. Losses at the gene ends were 0 bases for V and 1 base for J; bases not matched to a gene: 9. Germline assignment: CDR1 SGDLS and CDR2 YYNGEE.

The J gene is TRBJ2-2, the V gene TRBV5-4, with 10 bases that match TRBD1. The CDR3 has 15 amino acids. Germline V gene sequence: CDR1 SGHNT, CDR2 YYREEE (reference sequence). With 6 bases clipped from V and 4 bases from J, the junction kept 6 bases outside the gene matches. CDR3 in DNA: TGTGCCAGCAATCCGGGACAGGGGATCACCGGGGAGCTGTTTTTT. Protein sequence: CASNPGQGITGELFF.

J is TRBJ2-1 and V is TRBV9; the match to TRBD2 covers 7 bases. CDR1 is SGDLS, CDR2 YYNGEE, per germline. CDR3 length equals 15 residues. The junction had 10 bases not matched to a gene; V was cut back by 4 bases and J by 6 bases. CDR3 protein: CASSLGTKYVNEQFF. The CDR3 DNA reads as TGTGCCAGCAGCCTGGGGACTAAATACGTCAATGAGCAGTTCTTC.

Here the CDR3 DNA reads TGTGCCAGCTCCGACAGGCTGGGCGGCTACACCTTC. It encodes CASSDRLGGYTF. The chain links TRBV28 to TRBJ1-2; weak D call: TRBD1 (6 bases). The CDR3 is 12 residues long. V lost 8 bases and J 8 bases, leaving 15 bases between the germline ends. Germline V gene lookup returns CDR1 MDHEN and CDR2 SYDVKM.

The chain has TRBV9 and TRBJ2-7; 9 bases align to TRBD1. After removal of 3 bases from V and 6 bases from J, the junction contained 4 bases not matched to a gene. The CDR3 runs 13 residues. Looked up from germline, CDR1 is SGDLS and CDR2 is YYNGEE. CDR3 in DNA: TGTGCCAGCAGCGAGGCGGACAGGGGCGAGCAGTACTTC. Protein product: CASSEADRGEQYF.

The chain uses TRBV10-3 and TRBJ2-7; 8 nucleotides align to TRBD2. The germline V gene has CDR1 ENHRY and CDR2 SYGVKD. Losses at the gene ends were 5 bases for V and 5 bases for J; bases not matched to a gene: 5. The CDR3 runs to 13 residues. The CDR3 spells CAISPSGGHEQYF. As DNA, the CDR3 is TGTGCCATCAGTCCAAGCGGGGGCCACGAGCAGTACTTC.

The chain combines TRBV5-8 with TRBJ2-1; 9 bases line up with TRBD2. After removal of 3 bases from V and 8 bases from J, the junction contained 12 bases not matched to a gene. CDR1 SGHTS and CDR2 YDEGEE come from the germline V gene. CDR3 length: 16 residues. The CDR3 loop reads CASSSGIAGVRDEQFF. For the CDR3, the DNA is TGTGCCAGCAGCTCCGGGATAGCGGGGGTTAGGGATGAGCAGTTCTTC.

This sequence joins TRBV5-1 and TRBJ1-4; tentative D call: TRBD1 (5 bases). In germline, CDR1 is SGHRS, CDR2 YFSETQ. CDR3 size: 15 residues. Trimming cost V 4 bases and J 10 bases, with 20 bases left between them. The CDR3 loop is CASSLTGTGGRKLFF. The CDR3 coding sequence is TGCGCCAGCAGCCTAACCGGGACCGGGGGTCGAAAACTGTTTTTT.

In this sample, this clone turned up a few times. The J gene is TRBJ2-5, the V gene TRBV6-6, with D perhaps assigned TRBD1 or TRBD2 (6 bases each). The V gene lost 4 bases and the J gene lost 6 bases, with 12 bases spanning the gap. Germline V CDR1 and CDR2: MNHNY, SVGAGI (reference sequence). There are 13 residues in the CDR3. The DNA for the CDR3 is TGTGCCAGCAGTTTTGGGGGGCCGCAGACCCAGTACTTC. Its protein product is CASSFGGPQTQYF.

The chain is built from TRBV5-4 and TRBJ1-4, with TRBD1 identical over 7 bases. Germline V CDR1 and CDR2: SGHNT, YYREEE (reference sequence). The CDR3 is 14 amino acids. After removal of 5 bases from V and 4 bases from J, the junction contained 5 bases not matched to a gene. The DNA for the CDR3 is TGTGCCAGCAGATCCGGGACAGATAATGAAAAACTGTTTTTT. Its protein is CASRSGTDNEKLFF.

The chain uses TRBV20-1 and TRBJ1-6, with a weak D call TRBD1 (6 bases). Germline CDR1 and CDR2: DFQATT and SNEGSKA (reference sequence). This CDR3 is built from 11 residues. The CDR3 region has the DNA TGCAGCGCACAACAGGGTTCACCCCTCCACTTT. Translating it yields CSAQQGSPLHF.

The V and J genes are TRBV5-1 and TRBJ2-2; no clear D gene. The CDR3 is 15 amino acids. The V and J ends lost 5 bases and 0 bases respectively, with 11 bases between them. Germline V gene lookup returns CDR1 SGHRS and CDR2 YFSETQ. This chain's CDR3 is CASSLQWSNTGELFF. CDR3 coding DNA: TGCGCCAGCAGTTTACAGTGGTCGAACACCGGGGAGCTGTTTTTT.

This clone was found once. Here the CDR3 DNA reads TGTGCCAGCAGCTTTGGGGATGATACGCAGTATTTT. This sequence encodes CASSFGDDTQYF. The rearrangement uses TRBV5-6 and TRBJ2-3; D unclear. Per germline, CDR1 SGHDT and CDR2 YYEEEE. V was pared by 2 bases and J by 6 bases, with 7 bases between. This CDR3 contains 12 residues.